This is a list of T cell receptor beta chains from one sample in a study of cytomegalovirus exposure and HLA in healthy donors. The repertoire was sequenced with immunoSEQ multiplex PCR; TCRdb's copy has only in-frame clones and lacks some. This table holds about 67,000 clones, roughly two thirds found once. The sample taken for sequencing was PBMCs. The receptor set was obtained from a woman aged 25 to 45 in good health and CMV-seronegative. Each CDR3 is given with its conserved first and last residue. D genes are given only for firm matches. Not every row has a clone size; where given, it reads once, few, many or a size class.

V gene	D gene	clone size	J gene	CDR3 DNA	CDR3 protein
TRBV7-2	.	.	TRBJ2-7	TGTGCCAGCAGCTTAGCCTTCGGCGGGCTTCAGTACTTC	CASSLAFGGLQYF
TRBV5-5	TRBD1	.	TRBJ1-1	TGTGCCAGCAGCGTGGGACAGGGCCGGGGTGAAGCTTTCTTT	CASSVGQGRGEAFF
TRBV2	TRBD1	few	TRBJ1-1	TGTGCCAGCAGTGGGACAGGGATCGAAGCTTTCTTT	CASSGTGIEAFF
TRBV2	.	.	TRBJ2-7	TGTGCCAGCAGGAGGGGCGGGGCCTCAGGCGAGCAGTACTTC	CASRRGGASGEQYF
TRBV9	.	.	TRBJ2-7	TGTGCCAGCAGCGTAGCTACAGGGGGGGCCTACGAGCAGTACTTC	CASSVATGGAYEQYF
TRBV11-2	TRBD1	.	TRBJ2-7	TGTGCCAGCAGGCCCGGGACAGAGAGCTCCTACGAGCAGTACTTC	CASRPGTESSYEQYF
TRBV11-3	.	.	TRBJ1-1	TGTGCCAGCAGCATCGGGGGACCCATGAACACTGAAGCTTTCTTT	CASSIGGPMNTEAFF
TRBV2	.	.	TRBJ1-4	TGTGCCAGCAGTGCTGACGGACTTAGTGAAAAACTGTTTTTT	CASSADGLSEKLFF
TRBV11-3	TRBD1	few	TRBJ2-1	TGTGCCAGCAGACCCGGGACAGGGATATACAATGAGCAGTTCTTC	CASRPGTGIYNEQFF
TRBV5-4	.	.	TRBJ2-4	TGTGCCAGCAGCTTGAGGGGTGCCAAAAACATTCAGTACTTC	CASSLRGAKNIQYF
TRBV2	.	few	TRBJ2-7	TGTGCCAGCAGTGAAGGCAGGGCCTACGAGCAGTACTTC	CASSEGRAYEQYF
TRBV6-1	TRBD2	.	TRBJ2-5	TGTGCCGGCAGTGAACTGACTAGCGGGGGCGGGACCCAATACTTC	CAGSELTSGGGTQYF
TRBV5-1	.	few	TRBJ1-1	TGTGCCAGCAGTCGGGGGTTCTACACTGAAGCTTTCTTT	CASSRGFYTEAFF
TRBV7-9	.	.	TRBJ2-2	TGTGCCAGCAGCCGGGGGAACACCGGGGAGCTGTTTTTT	CASSRGNTGELFF
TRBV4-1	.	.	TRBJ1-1	TGCGCCAGCAGCCAAGGGGGGGGGATGAACACTGAAGCTTTCTTT	CASSQGGGMNTEAFF
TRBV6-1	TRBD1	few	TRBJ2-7	TGTGCCGCTTGCCAGGACAGGGGGCCCTACGAGCAGTACTTC	CAACQDRGPYEQYF